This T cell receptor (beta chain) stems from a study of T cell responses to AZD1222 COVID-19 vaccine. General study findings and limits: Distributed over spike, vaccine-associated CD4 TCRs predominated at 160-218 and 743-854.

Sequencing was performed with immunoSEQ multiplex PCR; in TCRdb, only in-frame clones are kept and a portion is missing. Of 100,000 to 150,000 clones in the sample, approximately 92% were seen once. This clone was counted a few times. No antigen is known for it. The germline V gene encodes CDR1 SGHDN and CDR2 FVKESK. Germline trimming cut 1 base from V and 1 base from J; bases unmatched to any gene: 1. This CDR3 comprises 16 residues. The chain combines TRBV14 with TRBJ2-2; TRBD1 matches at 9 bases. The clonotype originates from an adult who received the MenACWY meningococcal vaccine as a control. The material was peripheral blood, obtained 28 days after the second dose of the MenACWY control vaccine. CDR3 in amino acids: CASSQVGQGNTGELFF. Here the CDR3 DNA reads TGTGCCAGCAGCCAAGTGGGACAGGGGAACACCGGGGAGCTGTTTTTT.